Each of the 24 T cell receptor beta chains below was sequenced from the same sample in a study of neoadjuvant nivolumab and ipilimumab in lung cancer. The repertoire was sequenced with immunoSEQ multiplex PCR; TCRdb's copy has only in-frame clones and lacks some. The data contain around 24,000 clones, 80% to 85% of them singletons. The sequences come from tumor tissue, collected after neoadjuvant nivolumab, alone or with ipilimumab, at or shortly before surgery. Every receptor here comes from an adult with non-small cell lung cancer.

The CDR3 DNA reads TGTGCCAGCAGAACAGCGGGATACGAGCAGTACTTC. Encoded protein: CASRTAGYEQYF. This sequence joins TRBV11-2 and TRBJ2-7; 7 bases map to TRBD2. V shed 6 bases and J 4 bases; nucleotides not matched to a gene: 3. Per the germline V gene, CDR1 is SGHAT and CDR2 is FQNNGV. The CDR3 consists of 12 residues.

Worth noting for this clone: Other DNA sequences in this specimen translate into the identical CDR3. The chain carries TRBV11-3 and TRBJ1-1; D uncertain. CDR3 length: 15 amino acids. Germline loops: CDR1 SGHNT, CDR2 YENEEA. Trimming took off 4 bases at V and 0 bases at J, with 12 bases between the two ends. CDR3 loop: CASSSQPTVNTEAFF. The CDR3 nucleotides are TGTGCCAGCAGCTCCCAACCGACCGTGAACACTGAAGCTTTCTTT.

The chain is built from TRBV4-1 and TRBJ2-1; perhaps TRBD2 as D (6 bases). V gave up 0 bases and J gave up 0 bases, with 9 bases separating them. In germline, CDR1 is MGHRA, CDR2 YSYEKL. The CDR3 totals 16 residues. CDR3 loop: CASSQEGGSSYNEQFF. CDR3 sequence (DNA): TGCGCCAGCAGCCAAGAAGGAGGGAGCTCCTACAATGAGCAGTTCTTC.

This sequence joins TRBV7-9 and TRBJ2-5, with 7 nucleotides matching TRBD2. V shed 5 bases and J 4 bases; nucleotides not matched to a gene: 13. CDR1 and CDR2 (germline): SEHNR, FQNEAQ (reference sequence). The CDR3 covers 16 residues. The CDR3 bases are TGTGCCAGCAGCCCGATATCACTAGCGTCTGCAGAGACCCAGTACTTC. Amino acid sequence: CASSPISLASAETQYF.

There are a few counts of this clone. The CDR3 here is CASSEALRSEQYF. CDR3 nucleotides: TGTGCCAGCAGTGAAGCGCTTCGGTCGGAGCAGTACTTC. The chain has TRBV2 and TRBJ2-7; no definite D call. CDR1 SNHLY and CDR2 FYNNEI come from the germline V gene. CDR3 length equals 13 residues. V lost 0 bases and J 7 bases, leaving 10 bases between the germline ends.

The gene calls are TRBV7-2 and TRBJ2-3, with 7 nucleotides matching TRBD1. The V and J ends lost 5 bases and 2 bases, in that order; junction bases with no gene match: 4. This CDR3 has 14 residues. Looked up from germline, CDR1 is SGHTA and CDR2 is FQGNSA. CDR3 loop: CASSLGGFTDTQYF. CDR3 DNA sequence: TGTGCCAGCAGCCTAGGGGGCTTCACAGATACGCAGTATTTT. Drawing the rest from reference TRBV7-2 and TRBJ2-3, the complete variable domain is GAGVSQSPSNKVTEKGKDVELRCDPISGHTALYWYRQSLGQGLEFLIYFQGNSAPDKSGLPSDRFSAERTGGSVSTLTIQRTQQEDSAVYLCASSLGGFTDTQYFGPGTRLTVL.

The sample holds a few counts of this clone. V is TRBV5-1 and J is TRBJ2-7; 7 bases are a match to TRBD1. From germline, CDR1 is SGHRS and CDR2 YFSETQ. The CDR3 runs to 16 residues. Germline trimming cut 4 bases from V and 2 bases from J; bases unmatched to any gene: 12. CDR3 amino acids: CASSLYDGTATYEQYF. The CDR3 DNA reads TGCGCCAGCAGCCTGTATGATGGGACAGCTACCTACGAGCAGTACTTC.

The V gene is TRBV6-6, the J gene TRBJ2-5; 8 bases are shared with TRBD1. The V segment lost 4 bases and the J segment 5 bases; nucleotides outside the gene matches: 6. The CDR3 sequence is 14 residues long. Germline-derived CDR1 and CDR2 are MNHNY and SVGAGI (reference sequence). CDR3 sequence (DNA): TGTGCCAGCAGTTCAGGACAGGGCCGGGAGACCCAGTACTTC. Protein: CASSSGQGRETQYF.

The genes are TRBV5-1 and TRBJ1-4; D uncertain. This CDR3 region has 14 residues. Germline CDR1 is SGHRS and CDR2 is YFSETQ. Trimming cost V 4 bases and J 4 bases, with 11 bases left between them. CDR3 sequence reads: CASSVVSVNEKLFF. The CDR3 DNA reads TGCGCCAGCAGCGTTGTCAGTGTTAATGAAAAACTGTTTTTT.

This clone has just one count. The rearrangement uses TRBV29-1 and TRBJ1-4; TRBD1 matches at 7 bases. This CDR3 is 16 amino acids long. Germline assignment: CDR1 SQVTM and CDR2 ANQGSEA. After removal of 0 bases from V and 5 bases from J, the junction contained 9 bases not matched to a gene. The DNA of the CDR3 is TGCAGCGTTGAAGATCCGAACCGGGACAGAAATGAAAAACTGTTTTTT. Translated: CSVEDPNRDRNEKLFF.

The chain has TRBV27 and TRBJ1-1; D is ambiguous. The CDR3 consists of 13 residues. The germline gives CDR1 MNHEY, CDR2 SMNVEV (reference sequence). Trimming pared 2 bases from V and 3 bases from J, leaving 7 bases between. The CDR3 reads CASSLRLDTEAFF. The CDR3 region has the DNA TGTGCCAGCAGTTTACGCCTTGACACTGAAGCTTTCTTT.

This clone was detected once. The rearrangement uses TRBV18 and TRBJ2-3; D gene unclear. Germline V lookup: CDR1 KGHSH, CDR2 LQKENI. The CDR3 has 15 amino acids. Between the trimmed V and J ends, which lost 3 bases and 0 bases, there was a span of 10 bases. The CDR3 DNA is TGTGCCAGCTCACCGGAGACATTAAGCACAGATACGCAGTATTTT. It codes for CASSPETLSTDTQYF.

J is TRBJ1-5 and V is TRBV6-5; TRBD1 aligns across 8 bases. Per germline, CDR1 MNHEY and CDR2 SVGAGI. V dropped 6 bases and J dropped 1; count of bases not matched to a gene: 2. The CDR3 totals 14 residues. CDR3 bases: TGTGCCAGCAGGAGACAGGGGAGCAATCAGCCCCAGCATTTT. Its translation: CASRRQGSNQPQHF.

The rearrangement links TRBV10-3 to TRBJ2-1, with 12 bases fitting TRBD2. CDR1 and CDR2 (germline): ENHRY, SYGVKD. The CDR3 consists of 18 residues. The V segment lost 2 bases and the J segment 1 base; nucleotides outside the gene matches: 6. The CDR3 sequence is CAISETSGRLGSYNEQFF. The DNA for the CDR3 is TGTGCCATCAGTGAGACTAGCGGGAGGCTCGGATCCTACAATGAGCAGTTCTTC.

This chain uses TRBV6-6 with TRBJ2-7; maybe TRBD2 (6 bases). Germline lookup yields CDR1 MNHNY and CDR2 SVGAGI (reference sequence). V lost 7 bases, J lost 6 bases, and 22 bases lay in between. This CDR3 spans 15 amino acids. The DNA of the CDR3 is TGTGCCAGCAAGGCGGAGGGCCGCCCCGTGAGCGAGCAGTACTTC. It is translated as CASKAEGRPVSEQYF.

This chain links TRBV4-1 with TRBJ1-5; a possible D gene is TRBD1 (6 bases). Germline lookup yields CDR1 MGHRA and CDR2 YSYEKL. V shed 4 bases and J shed 9 bases, with 10 bases lying between them. The length of the CDR3 is 12 residues. In nucleotides, the CDR3 is TGCGCCAGCAGCCCCGGAGGGGGGCCCCAGCATTTT. Amino acids: CASSPGGGPQHF.

The chain uses TRBV30 and TRBJ1-2, with D tentatively TRBD1 (5 bases). This CDR3 spans 13 amino acids. Trimming cost V 0 bases and J 5 bases, with 10 bases left between them. Germline values: CDR1 GTSNPN, CDR2 SVGIG (reference sequence). CDR3 amino acids: CAWSVGTAYGYTF. The CDR3 DNA sequence: TGTGCCTGGAGTGTAGGGACTGCATATGGCTACACCTTC. Supplemented by reference TRBV30 and TRBJ1-2, the full variable domain reads SQTIHQWPATLVQPVGSPLSLECTVEGTSNPNLYWYRQAAGRGLQLLFYSVGIGQISSEVPQNLSASRPQDRQFILSSKKLLLSDSGFYLCAWSVGTAYGYTFGSGTRLTVV.

The chain combines TRBV11-2 with TRBJ2-1; TRBD2 is a possible D gene (6 bases). The CDR3 covers 11 residues. Germline CDR1 and CDR2: SGHAT and FQNNGV. The V and J ends lost 5 bases and 10 bases respectively, with 9 bases between them. The DNA for the CDR3 is TGTGCCAGCAGCCGACGGGAGGAGCAGTTCTTC. Protein product: CASSRREEQFF.

The chain combines TRBV7-9 with TRBJ2-5; TRBD1 matches 7 bases. This CDR3 has 14 residues. After removal of 6 bases from V and 0 bases from J, the junction contained 4 bases not matched to a gene. In germline, CDR1 is SEHNR, CDR2 FQNEAQ (reference sequence). CDR3 loop: CASSSDRHQETQYF. Written as DNA, the CDR3 is TGTGCCAGCAGTTCGGACAGGCACCAAGAGACCCAGTACTTC.

This clone was detected once. The chain recombines TRBV6-1 with TRBJ1-3; D call uncertain. CDR1 is MNHNS and CDR2 is SASEGT in the germline V gene. Trimming removed 10 bases at V and 2 bases at J, with 9 bases between. This CDR3 has 12 residues. The CDR3 nucleotides read TGTGCCACCCGGGCCGCTGGAAACACCATATATTTT. Encoded protein: CATRAAGNTIYF.

To note about this clone: This sequence may be a read error, since a much larger clone differs from it by one base. This chain connects TRBV5-5 to TRBJ2-3; D call uncertain. Germline CDR1 reads SGHKS; CDR2 reads YYEKEE (reference sequence). V was pared by 4 bases and J by 3 bases, with 3 bases between. The CDR3 length is 11 residues. CDR3 sequence (DNA): TGTGCCAGCAGCCATACAGATACGCAGTATTTT. Its protein is CASSHTDTQYF.

This clone appeared once. The chain carries TRBV11-3 and TRBJ2-7; D gene ambiguous. Germline V gene sequence: CDR1 SGHNT, CDR2 YENEEA. The ends were cut back, 4 bases at V and 5 bases at J, with 12 bases in the middle. The CDR3 contains 13 residues. CDR3 residues: CASSSRAPNEQYF. The CDR3 bases are TGTGCCAGCAGCTCCCGGGCGCCGAACGAGCAGTACTTC. Full variable domain (remainder filled in from reference TRBV11-3 and TRBJ2-7): EAGVVQSPRYKIIEKKQPVAFWCNPISGHNTLYWYLQNLGQGPELLIRYENEEAVDDSQLPKDRFSAERLKGVDSTLKIQPAELGDSAVYLCASSSRAPNEQYFGPGTRLTVT.

This chain joins TRBV7-9 and TRBJ2-7; possible D gene TRBD2, 6 bases. This CDR3 spans 16 amino acids. Trimming shortened V by 1 base and J by 0 bases, and 13 bases separated the two germline ends. Germline CDR1 and CDR2: SEHNR and FQNEAQ (reference sequence). CDR3 protein: CASSLGRDSISYEQYF. In DNA, the CDR3 is TGTGCCAGCAGCTTAGGCCGGGACTCCATCTCCTACGAGCAGTACTTC.

This clone was picked up one time. This chain joins TRBV9 and TRBJ2-1; D is ambiguous. Germline CDR1 is SGDLS and CDR2 is YYNGEE. The CDR3 has 15 amino acids. Deletions cut 3 bases from V and 0 bases from J, with 10 bases between. The DNA of the CDR3 is TGTGCCAGCAGCGGCGTTAGCCTCTCCTACAATGAGCAGTTCTTC. It yields the protein CASSGVSLSYNEQFF.